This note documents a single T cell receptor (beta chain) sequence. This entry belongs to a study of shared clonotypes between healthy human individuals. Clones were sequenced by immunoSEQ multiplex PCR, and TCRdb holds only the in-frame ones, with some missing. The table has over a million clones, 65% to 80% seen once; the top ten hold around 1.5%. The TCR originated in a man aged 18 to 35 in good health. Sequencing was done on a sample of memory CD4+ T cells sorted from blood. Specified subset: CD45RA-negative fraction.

DNA of the CDR3: TGCGCCAGCAGTGAGTTGAGGTCGGGGGATTCACCCCTCCACTTT. Its protein product is CASSELRSGDSPLHF. The genes are TRBV10-2 and TRBJ1-6, with D tentatively TRBD1 (5 bases). There are 15 residues in the CDR3. Germline V lookup: CDR1 WSHSY, CDR2 SAAADI. V was cut by 1 base and J by 8 bases, with 12 bases left in between.